A single sample gave rise to the 7 T cell receptor beta chains below, sequenced in a study of CD8 T cells in ankylosing spondylitis. Study-wide results and limits: One TCR beta motif, made up of about 8 highly homologous variants, appeared characteristic of ankylosing spondylitis blood.

MiXCR was run by TCRdb on the 5' RACE reads, yielding one entry per CDR3 protein. The sample carries 200,000 to 250,000 distinct CDR3 sequences, 6% to 8.5% recorded once. These TCRs' antigens remain unknown. Sequenced: blood, either unsorted or a sorted T cell fraction (not recorded which). These receptors were collected from a male donor with ankylosing spondylitis.

The gene calls are TRBV29-1 and TRBJ2-1; D is unresolved. From germline, CDR1 is SQVTM and CDR2 ANQGSEA. CDR3 length equals 10 residues. Trimming stripped 1 base from V and 9 bases from J, with 4 bases between. CDR3 sequence reads: CSVEVFEQFF. The CDR3 bases are TGCAGCGTTGAAGTTTTTGAGCAGTTCTTC.

The table lists this clonotype with a few counts. The CDR3 loop is CASSPSGRLINEQFF. CDR3 DNA sequence: TGTGCCAGCAGCCCAAGCGGGAGGTTAATAAATGAGCAGTTCTTC. This chain uses TRBV7-9 with TRBJ2-1; TRBD2 matches 9 bases. Per the germline V gene, CDR1 is SEHNR and CDR2 is FQNEAQ (reference sequence). This CDR3 contains 15 residues. The J segment lost 7 bases and the V segment lost 5 bases, leaving 9 bases of the junction unmatched.

This clonotype turned up a few times. The J gene is TRBJ2-3, the V gene TRBV10-3; TRBD2 matches at 8 bases. The V gene's germline CDR1 is ENHRY and CDR2 SYGVKD. The CDR3 totals 18 residues. Trimming took 2 bases from V and 8 from J; bases not matched to a gene: 18. The CDR3, as DNA: TGTGCCATCAGTGAGACACGCACCCAAGCGGGAGCCACTATTACGCAGTATTTT. This encodes CAISETRTQAGATITQYF.

This clonotype showed up many times. CDR3 nucleotide sequence: TGCAGCGTTGAAATCCCCAGCTCCTACAATGAGCAGTTCTTC. This sequence encodes CSVEIPSSYNEQFF. The rearrangement links TRBV29-1 to TRBJ2-1; no firm D call. Trimming stripped 2 bases from V and 0 bases from J, with 8 bases between. Germline CDR1 and CDR2: SQVTM and ANQGSEA. The CDR3 is 14 residues long.

This clonotype was seen a few times. V and J are TRBV4-3 and TRBJ2-3; D might be TRBD1 (5 bases). The CDR3 is 15 amino acids. The V end lost 0 bases, the J end lost 2 bases, and 9 bases lay between the germline ends. CDR1 is LGHNA and CDR2 is YSLEER in the germline V gene. The CDR3 region is CASSQERQFTDTQYF. CDR3 nucleotide sequence: TGCGCCAGCAGCCAAGAGCGACAGTTCACAGATACGCAGTATTTT.

This clonotype came up many times. This rearrangement joins TRBV18 to TRBJ2-1; TRBD2 agrees at 12 bases. V shed 6 bases, J shed 8 bases, and the junction held 5 bases outside the gene matches. The germline CDR1 and CDR2 sequences are KGHSH and LQKENI. The CDR3 extends over 14 amino acids. The CDR3 DNA sequence: TGTGCCAGCTCGCCGGGACTAGCGGGCTATGAGCAGTTCTTC. Translating gives CASSPGLAGYEQFF.

This clonotype was recorded many times. V and J are TRBV28 and TRBJ2-3; D may be TRBD1 (6 bases). CDR3 length equals 13 residues. V lost 5 bases to trimming and J lost 3 bases, with 9 bases between them. The germline gives CDR1 MDHEN, CDR2 SYDVKM. CDR3 amino acids: CASSGDKTDTQYF. The CDR3 nucleotides read TGTGCCAGCAGTGGGGACAAGACAGATACGCAGTATTTT. Drawing the rest from reference TRBV28 and TRBJ2-3, the complete variable domain is DVKVTQSSRYLVKRTGEKVFLECVQDMDHENMFWYRQDPGLGLRLIYFSYDVKMKEKGDIPEGYSVSREKKERFSLILESASTNQTSMYLCASSGDKTDTQYFGPGTRLTVL.